This paragraph covers one TCR beta chain sequence. Antigen specificity is unknown. UMI-labeled 5' RACE TRB cDNA libraries were prepared from the cells. Using the 5' RACE reads, TCRdb records one entry per CDR3 protein without DNA. The listing contains 130,000 to 150,000 distinct CDR3 sequences. The data derive from a study of CXCR3-negative and CXCR3-positive naive CD8 T cells. Germline lookup yields CDR1 SNHLY and CDR2 FYNNEI. The CDR3 extends over 11 amino acids. Whole-study findings and limits: With respect to TRBV-TRBJ usage, naive CXCR3-negative and CXCR3-positive cells were similar; memory differed. The TRB CDR3s that CXCR3-positive naive cells carried were more hydrophobic than those of CXCR3-negative naive cells. Naive subsets were similarly diverse, while memory CD8+ repertoires were much less diverse.

Definition of naive CD8+ T cells rested on a CD45RO-CCR7+CD27+CD95- profile. Sequenced sample: naive CXCR3+ CD8+ T cells from blood. Subset noted: CD45RO-CCR7+CD27+CD95- naive CD8+ T cells expressing CXCR3 (TNR3+). The receptor's source is a human donor in good health. Some clones in this sample may be carry-over from other donors' samples. V and J are TRBV2 and TRBJ2-1; TCRdb's D call of TRBD2 is untestable without DNA. The CDR3 spells CASGPLAEQFF. The full variable domain, rest sourced from reference TRBV2 and TRBJ2-1, is EPEVTQTPSHQVTQMGQEVILRCVPISNHLYFYWYRQILGQKVEFLVSFYNNEISEKSEIFDDQFSVERPDGSNFTLKIRSTKLEDSAMYFCASGPLAEQFFGPGTRLTVL.